Listed here is a single TCR beta chain. The entry originates in a study of cytomegalovirus exposure and HLA in healthy donors. Produced via immunoSEQ multiplex PCR; TCRdb's table is partial and in-frame only. In the table there are 100,000 to 150,000 clones, 89% of which are singletons. Germline values: CDR1 MDHEN, CDR2 SYDVKM. The CDR3 contains 17 residues. The ends lost 6 bases at V and 4 bases at J; junction bases unmatched: 11. The sample taken for sequencing was PBMCs. The TCR originated in a woman between 18 and 30 years old in good health and CMV-seronegative. V gene TRBV28 combines with J gene TRBJ2-2; 10 bases line up with TRBD1. In nucleotides, the CDR3 is TGTGCCAGCAGATCGCCGGGACAGGGGTCGACCACCGGGGAGCTGTTTTTT. Amino acid sequence: CASRSPGQGSTTGELFF.